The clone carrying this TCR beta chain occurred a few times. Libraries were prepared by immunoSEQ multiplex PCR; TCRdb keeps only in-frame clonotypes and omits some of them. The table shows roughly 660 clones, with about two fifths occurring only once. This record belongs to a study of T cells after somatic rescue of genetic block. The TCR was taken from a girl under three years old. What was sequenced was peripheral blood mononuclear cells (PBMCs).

CDR3 sequence reads: CASSLMGTGFYGYTF. CDR3 coding DNA: TGTGCCAGCAGCTTAATGGGGACAGGGTTCTATGGCTACACCTTC. The chain employs TRBV7-8 and TRBJ1-2; 9 bases are shared with TRBD1. The CDR3 has 15 residues. Looked up from germline, CDR1 is SGHVS and CDR2 is FQNEAQ. The V and J ends lost 2 bases and 4 bases, in that order; junction bases with no gene match: 5.